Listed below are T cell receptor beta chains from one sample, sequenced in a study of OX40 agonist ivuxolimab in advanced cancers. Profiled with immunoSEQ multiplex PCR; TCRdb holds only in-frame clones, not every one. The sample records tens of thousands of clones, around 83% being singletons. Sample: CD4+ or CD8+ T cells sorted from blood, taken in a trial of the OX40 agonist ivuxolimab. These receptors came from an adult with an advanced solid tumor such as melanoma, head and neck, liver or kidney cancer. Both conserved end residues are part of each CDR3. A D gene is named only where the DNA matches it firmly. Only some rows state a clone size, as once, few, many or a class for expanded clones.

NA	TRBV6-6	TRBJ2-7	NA	TGTGCCAGCAGTCCGGCCTTTGACGAGCAGTACTTC	CASSPAFDEQYF
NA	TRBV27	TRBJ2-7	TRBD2	TGTGCCAGCAGTGGTACGAGCCCGGGACTAGCGGGACCCTTCCCATACGAGCAGTACTTC	CASSGTSPGLAGPFPYEQYF
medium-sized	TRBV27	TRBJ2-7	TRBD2	TGTGCCAGCAGTCGCCCCGGGACTAGCTCCTACGAGCAGTACTTC	CASSRPGTSSYEQYF
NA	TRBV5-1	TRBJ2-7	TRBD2	TGCGCCAGCAGCTTGGCCGACATCGGCCGGGACTACCTCTCCTACGAGCAGTACTTC	CASSLADIGRDYLSYEQYF
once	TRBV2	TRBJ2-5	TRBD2	TGTGCCAGCAGTGAACAGGCGGGAGGGTACCAAGAGACCCAGTACTTC	CASSEQAGGYQETQYF
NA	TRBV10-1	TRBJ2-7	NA	TGCGCCAGCAGTGACTTTACCGGGGCCTCGGGCTACGAGCAGTACTTC	CASSDFTGASGYEQYF
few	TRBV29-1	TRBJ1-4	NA	TGCAGCGCATTCGGAGACGCAACTAATGAAAAACTGTTTTTT	CSAFGDATNEKLFF
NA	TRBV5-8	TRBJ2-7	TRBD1	TGTGCCAGCAGCTCCTGGACAGGGAAGAACGAGCAGTACTTC	CASSSWTGKNEQYF
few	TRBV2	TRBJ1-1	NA	TGTGCCAGCAGTGAATCGGTCTACACTGAAGCTTTCTTT	CASSESVYTEAFF
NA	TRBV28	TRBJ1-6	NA	TGTGCCAGCAGTTTCGGGAATTCACCCCTCCACTTT	CASSFGNSPLHF
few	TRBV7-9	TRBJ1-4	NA	TGTGCCAGCAGCTCGACCAATTTGAGGCTGTTTTTT	CASSSTNLRLFF
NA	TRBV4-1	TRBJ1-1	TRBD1	TGCGCCAGCAGCCAAGTTAGGGGGCCTGAAGCTTTCTTT	CASSQVRGPEAFF
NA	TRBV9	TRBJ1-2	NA	TGTGCCAGCAGCGCGGGAGGGGGGTATGGCTACACCTTC	CASSAGGGYGYTF
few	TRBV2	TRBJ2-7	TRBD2	TGTGCCAGCAGCCAACTAGCGGGAGTATACGAGCAGTACTTC	CASSQLAGVYEQYF
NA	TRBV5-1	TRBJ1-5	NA	TGCGCCAGCAGCTTGGCCGGGCATCAGCCCCAGCATTTT	CASSLAGHQPQHF
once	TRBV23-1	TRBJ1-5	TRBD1	TGCGCCAGCAGTCACCGGACAGGAAATCAGCCCCAGCATTTT	CASSHRTGNQPQHF
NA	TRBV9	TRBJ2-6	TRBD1	TGTGCCAGCAGCCCGAGCAACAGGGGGCTTGGGGCCAACGTCCTGACTTTC	CASSPSNRGLGANVLTF
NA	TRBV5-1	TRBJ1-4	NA	TGCGCCAGCAGCTCGACCGCAACTAATGAAAAACTGTTTTTT	CASSSTATNEKLFF
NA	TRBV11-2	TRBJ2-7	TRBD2	TGTGCCAGCAGCCCCGGGGGGAGCTCCTACGAGCAGTACTTC	CASSPGGSSYEQYF
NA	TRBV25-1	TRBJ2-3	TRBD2	TGTGCCAGCAGTGAATCCGGCGGGAGAGTTACAGATACGCAGTATTTT	CASSESGGRVTDTQYF
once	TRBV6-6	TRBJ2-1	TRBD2	TGTGCCAGCAGTTCCGGGGGACTAGCGGGGGGAAATGAGCAGTTCTTC	CASSSGGLAGGNEQFF
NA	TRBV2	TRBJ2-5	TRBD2	TGTGCCAGCAGTGGGGGACTAGCGGGGAACAAAGAGACCCAGTACTTC	CASSGGLAGNKETQYF
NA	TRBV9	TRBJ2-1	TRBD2	TGTGCCAGCAGCGAGCTAGCGGGAGAGGGTGAGCAGTTCTTC	CASSELAGEGEQFF
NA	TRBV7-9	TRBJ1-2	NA	TGTGCCAGCAGCTCTACCGGGACTGGCTACACCTTC	CASSSTGTGYTF
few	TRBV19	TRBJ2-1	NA	TGTGCCAGTAGTATAGATCGGGGGGCCGGCAGAGTCTTGGTTGAGCAGTTCTTC	CASSIDRGAGRVLVEQFF
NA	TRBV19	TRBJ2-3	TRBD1	TGTGCCAGTAGTAAGGGGACAGGGGTAGATACGCAGTATTTT	CASSKGTGVDTQYF
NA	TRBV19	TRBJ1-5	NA	TGTGCCAGTAAGTGGGGGGGCCAGCAGCCCCAGCATTTT	CASKWGGQQPQHF
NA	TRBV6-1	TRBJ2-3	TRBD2	TGTGCCAGCAGGGCGGGAGGAGGGACAGATACGCAGTATTTT	CASRAGGGTDTQYF
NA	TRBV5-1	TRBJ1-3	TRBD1	TGCGCCAGCAGCTTGACAGGGGGCGGAACTCCTTCTGGAAACACCATATATTTT	CASSLTGGGTPSGNTIYF
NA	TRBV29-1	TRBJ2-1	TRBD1	TGCAGCGTTCCGGTCCCGGGACAGGGACTTGAGCAGTTCTTC	CSVPVPGQGLEQFF
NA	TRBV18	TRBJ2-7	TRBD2	TGTGCCAGCTCATTCAACCCTAGCGGGGGGGCCTACGAGCAGTACTTC	CASSFNPSGGAYEQYF
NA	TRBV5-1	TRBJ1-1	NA	TGCGCCAGCAGCTTGGAAGCCGGTAAGAACACTGAAGCTTTCTTT	CASSLEAGKNTEAFF
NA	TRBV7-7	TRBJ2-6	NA	TGTGCCAGCAGCTTCGACCAAAGTCGGGCCAACGTCCTGACTTTC	CASSFDQSRANVLTF
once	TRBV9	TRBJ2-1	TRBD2	TGTGCCAGCAGCGTAGAGCGGGGGGTATACAATGAGCAGTTCTTC	CASSVERGVYNEQFF
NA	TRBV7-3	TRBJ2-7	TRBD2	TGTGCCAGCAGCCCGACTAGCGGGAGCTCCTACGAGCAGTACTTC	CASSPTSGSSYEQYF
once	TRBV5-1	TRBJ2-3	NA	TGCGCCAGCAGCTTGGGGGCGCGACAGTACACAGATACGCAGTATTTT	CASSLGARQYTDTQYF
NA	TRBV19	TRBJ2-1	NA	TGTGCCAGTAGTATAGATCTGTCCCGATCACATTATGAGCAGTTCTTC	CASSIDLSRSHYEQFF
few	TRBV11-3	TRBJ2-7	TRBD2	TGTGCCAGCAGCTTCACGCTAGCGGGGTTGAAGGAGCAGTACTTC	CASSFTLAGLKEQYF
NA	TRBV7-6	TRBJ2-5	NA	TGTGCCAGCAGCTTAGAGGCCTGGGGGGCGGGGGAGACCCAGTACTTC	CASSLEAWGAGETQYF
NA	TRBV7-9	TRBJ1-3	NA	TGTGCCAGCAGCTTAGTCCGTCGCTCTGGAAACACCATATATTTT	CASSLVRRSGNTIYF
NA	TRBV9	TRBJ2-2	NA	TGTGCCAGCAGCACGGGAGCGAACACCGGGGAGCTGTTTTTT	CASSTGANTGELFF
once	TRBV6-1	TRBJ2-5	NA	TGTGCCAGCAGTGAAGAGGCAGCTGGTTTACTGGAGACCCAGTACTTC	CASSEEAAGLLETQYF
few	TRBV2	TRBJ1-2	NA	TGTGCCAGCAGTGCCGAAATAGGAGGCTACACCTTC	CASSAEIGGYTF
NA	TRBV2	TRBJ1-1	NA	TGTGCCAGCAGTGTCGACGGGGTTGGGGAAGCTTTCTTT	CASSVDGVGEAFF
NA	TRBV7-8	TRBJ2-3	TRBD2	TGTGCCAGCAGCTCAGGACTAGCGGGGGGACGCTTTAGAAGCACAGATACGCAGTATTTT	CASSSGLAGGRFRSTDTQYF
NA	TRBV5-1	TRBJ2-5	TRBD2	TGCGCCAGCAGCCCCGGACTAGCGGGAGGCGAGACCCAGTACTTC	CASSPGLAGGETQYF